These 23 T cell receptor beta chains were all obtained from the same sample, sequenced in a study of human T cells and chemical hapten exposure. Time point specified: patch test 1, 2 weeks after DPC sensitization. Documented treatment: therapeutic diphenylcyclopropenone sensitization with weekly scalp DPC. In TCRdb, the RACE reads were re-called with MiXCR into one record per CDR3 protein. Of 75,000 to 90,000 distinct CDR3 sequences in the sample, 10% were seen once. Sample: whole blood, taken in connection with sensitization to the hapten diphenylcyclopropenone (DPC). The receptors were gathered from a woman in her forties or fifties with alopecia areata. Some clones in this sample may be carry-over from other donors' samples.

The chain uses TRBV28 and TRBJ1-3; maybe TRBD1 (5 bases). CDR1 is MDHEN, CDR2 SYDVKM, per germline. This CDR3 is built from 14 residues. V lost 6 bases and J 0 bases, leaving 9 bases between the germline ends. The CDR3 nucleotides read TGTGCCAGCAGCAGGGACTACTCTGGAAACACCATATATTTT. It codes for CASSRDYSGNTIYF.

This clonotype was seen many times. One end of the junction is discordant with germline, which a read error may explain. J is TRBJ1-5 and V is TRBV6-2 or TRBV6-3; D possibly corresponds to TRBD1 (6 bases). CDR3 length: 13 residues. In germline, CDR1 is MNHEY, CDR2 SVGEGT. The CDR3 sequence: CASSPDRYQLQHF. CDR3 bases: TGTGCCAGCAGCCCAGACAGGTATCAGCTCCAGCATTTT.

DNA of the CDR3: TGCGCCAGCAGCCAAGATAAGTTGTACATTCAGTACTTC. Its translation is CASSQDKLYIQYF. The chain carries TRBV4-3 and TRBJ2-4, with D unresolved. Trimming cost V 0 bases and J 8 bases, with 8 bases left between them. Germline values: CDR1 LGHNA, CDR2 YSLEER. This CDR3 has 13 amino acids.

J is TRBJ2-3 and V is TRBV4-2, with 9 bases matching TRBD2. The CDR3 extends over 17 amino acids. CDR1 and CDR2 from the germline V gene are LGHNA and YNFKEQ. V dropped 0 bases and J dropped 2; count of bases not matched to a gene: 6. The CDR3 loop reads CASSQDRSGRPTDTQYF. The CDR3 region has the DNA TGTGCCAGCAGCCAAGATAGGAGCGGGAGGCCCACAGATACGCAGTATTTT.

The V gene is TRBV28, the J gene TRBJ1-3; unclear D gene. V gave up 6 bases and J gave up 4 bases, with 19 bases separating them. Germline CDR1 and CDR2: MDHEN and SYDVKM. The CDR3 length is 16 residues. CDR3 in DNA: TGTGCCAGCAGCCCAGATCGCGATTACACGGGAAACACCATATATTTT. Amino acids: CASSPDRDYTGNTIYF.

This clonotype was recorded many times. The chain couples TRBV18 to TRBJ1-5; 7 bases align to TRBD1. Germline V gene data show CDR1 as KGHSH and CDR2 as LQKENI. The CDR3 extends over 15 amino acids. Losses at the gene ends were 4 bases for V and 3 bases for J; bases not matched to a gene: 6. CDR3: CASSLGEGANQPQHF. The CDR3 region has the DNA TGTGCCAGCTCACTGGGCGAGGGGGCCAATCAGCCCCAGCATTTT.

This clonotype was observed a few times. The rearrangement joins TRBV7-9 to TRBJ2-2, with unresolved D. The CDR3 is 15 amino acids. V lost 1 base to trimming and J lost 1 base, with 7 bases between them. Germline V CDR1 and CDR2: SEHNR, FQNEAQ (reference sequence). DNA for the CDR3: TGTGCCAGCAGCTTAGATGGGCGGAACACCGGGGAGCTGTTTTTT. Translation gives CASSLDGRNTGELFF.

This clonotype was picked up a small number of times. The chain joins TRBV5-4 to TRBJ2-3; D is possibly TRBD2 (5 bases). Germline CDR1 reads SGHNT; CDR2 reads YYREEE (reference sequence). Deletions cut 9 bases from V and 3 bases from J, with 11 bases between. There are 12 residues in the CDR3. CDR3 nucleotides: TGTGCCACCCGGGGTGCGACAGATACGCAGTATTTT. Translated, it gives CATRGATDTQYF.

In this sample, this clonotype turned up a few times. V gene TRBV5-6 combines with J gene TRBJ1-1; 7 positions agree with TRBD1. The CDR3 consists of 15 residues. J gave up 0 bases and V 4 bases, and 6 bases lay outside the gene matches. CDR1 is SGHDT and CDR2 is YYEEEE in the germline V gene. CDR3 bases: TGTGCCAGCAGCGAGTACAGGGGTCTGAACACTGAAGCTTTCTTT. It codes for CASSEYRGLNTEAFF.

In its sample, this clonotype was seen many times. The genes are TRBV12-3 or TRBV12-4 and TRBJ2-7; the D gene is possibly TRBD2 (6 bases). The CDR3 has 11 residues. V was clipped by 7 bases and J by 5 bases, with 9 bases between them. CDR3 coding DNA: TGTGCCAGCAATTGGGGGGACGAGCAGTACTTC. Translation gives CASNWGDEQYF.

This clonotype was recorded at least ten times. This rearrangement joins TRBV12-5 to TRBJ2-1; no definite D call. V gave up 3 bases and J gave up 6 bases, with 9 bases separating them. In germline, CDR1 is LGHNT, CDR2 FRNRAP. This CDR3 spans 13 amino acids. DNA of the CDR3: TGTGCTAGTGGTTTCAGCCAGAGCAATGAGCAGTTCTTC. It yields the protein CASGFSQSNEQFF.

In this sample, this clonotype turned up many times. The V and J genes are TRBV20-1 and TRBJ1-1; maybe TRBD1 (6 bases). The CDR3 is made up of 15 amino acids. Germline lookup yields CDR1 DFQATT and CDR2 SNEGSKA (reference sequence). The V end was cut by 0 bases, the J end by 1 base, with 12 bases between. The CDR3 reads CSARDRVTGNTEAFF. CDR3 coding DNA: TGCAGTGCTAGAGATCGGGTGACAGGGAACACTGAAGCTTTCTTT.

The V call is TRBV7-9, the J call TRBJ2-5, with a tentative D call TRBD2 (7 bases). The germline V gene encodes CDR1 SEHNR and CDR2 FQNEAQ (reference sequence). This CDR3 contains 15 residues. The V end lost 5 bases, the J end lost 5 bases, and 18 bases lay between the germline ends. As DNA, the CDR3 is TGTGCCAGCAGCCCTAGGGGGGGTCGCGACGAGACCCAGTACTTC. Its protein is CASSPRGGRDETQYF.

The V gene is TRBV19, the J gene TRBJ2-1; 11 bases agree with TRBD2. Germline CDR1 is LNHDA and CDR2 is SQIVND (reference sequence). The CDR3 totals 13 residues. V shed 10 bases and J 4 bases; nucleotides not matched to a gene: 3. For the CDR3, the DNA is TGTGCCACTGGGACTAGCGGTTACAATGAGCAGTTCTTC. Its protein product is CATGTSGYNEQFF.

CDR3 sequence (DNA): TGTGCCAGCAGCTTAGGAGGCGGGGGACCCAATCAGCCCCAGCATTTT. Translation: CASSLGGGGPNQPQHF. This rearrangement joins TRBV7-2 to TRBJ1-5, with D possibly TRBD1 on 5 matching bases. With 1 base removed from V and 3 bases from J, the gap between germline ends came to 13 bases. The CDR3 totals 16 residues. CDR1 is SGHTA and CDR2 is FQGNSA in the germline V gene.

This clonotype was observed a few times. V and J are TRBV18 and TRBJ1-3; D is possibly TRBD1 (6 bases). The CDR3 runs to 14 residues. V was pared by 3 bases and J by 9 bases, with 15 bases between. Germline V gene lookup returns CDR1 KGHSH and CDR2 LQKENI. CDR3 coding DNA: TGTGCCAGCTCACCGGACGGGGGGCGAGGCACCATATATTTT. Translated: CASSPDGGRGTIYF.

In this sample, this clonotype turned up many times. The chain employs TRBV27 and TRBJ1-3; tentative D call: TRBD1 (6 bases). Germline loops: CDR1 MNHEY, CDR2 SMNVEV (reference sequence). Between the trimmed V and J ends, which lost 6 bases and 4 bases, there was a span of 13 bases. The CDR3 is 14 residues long. CDR3 coding DNA: TGTGCCAGCAGCCTACACCAGGGGGGAAACACCATATATTTT. Amino acids: CASSLHQGGNTIYF.

A remark on this clonotype: This may arise from a read error, as a much more abundant clone is one base away. The V and J genes are TRBV11-2 and TRBJ1-1, with a weak D call TRBD1 (5 bases). CDR3 size: 12 residues. V was shortened by 3 bases and J by 4 bases, with 6 bases between the two germline ends. The germline CDR1 and CDR2 sequences are SGHAT and FQNNGV. CDR3 sequence: CASSFTGTEAFF. The DNA for the CDR3 is TGTGCCAGCAGCTTTACAGGCACTGAAGCTTTCTTT.

This clonotype has a count of ten or more. Sequence at one end of the junction differs from germline and may be a read error. V usage is TRBV28 and J usage is TRBJ1-5; D is unresolved. Germline lookup yields CDR1 MDHEN and CDR2 SYDVKM. The CDR3 length is 12 residues. The CDR3 nucleotides are TGTGCCAGCCACGAAGCCCCGGGCCGGAAGAAATTT. Amino acid sequence: CASHEAPGRKKF.

This clonotype has just a few counts. The genes are TRBV6-2 or TRBV6-3 and TRBJ2-6; TRBD2 agrees at 8 bases. Germline lookup yields CDR1 MNHEY and CDR2 SVGEGT. V was clipped by 7 bases and J by 4 bases; unmatched bases: 12. The CDR3 is 17 amino acids. CDR3 in DNA: TGTGCCAGCAATGGAGCGGGAGTCAGGAGCGGGGCCAACGTCCTGACTTTC. This sequence encodes CASNGAGVRSGANVLTF.

J is TRBJ2-5 and V is TRBV11-1; D gene ambiguous. CDR1 and CDR2 from the germline V gene are SGHAT and FQDESV (reference sequence). Trimming left V 1 base short and J 5 bases short, with 8 bases between. The CDR3 consists of 13 residues. The CDR3 is CASSLEVGETQYF. The CDR3 DNA is TGTGCCAGCAGCTTAGAAGTCGGCGAGACCCAGTACTTC.

This clonotype appeared a few times. The chain carries TRBV18 and TRBJ1-1, with TRBD1 matching 7 bases. CDR1 and CDR2 (germline): KGHSH, LQKENI. V trimming: 6 bases; J trimming: 6 bases; junction bases outside the gene matches: 16. The CDR3 is 16 amino acids. The CDR3: CASSLLGQGERAEAFF. CDR3 DNA: TGTGCCAGCTCCCTTCTGGGGCAGGGGGAGAGGGCTGAAGCTTTCTTT.

This clonotype was detected a few times. The genes are TRBV20-1 and TRBJ2-7; D not certain. V dropped 3 bases and J dropped 3 bases, with 9 bases sitting between them. The germline gives CDR1 DFQATT, CDR2 SNEGSKA (reference sequence). The CDR3 is 12 amino acids. CDR3 in amino acids: CSASQDGYEQYF. CDR3 nucleotides: TGCAGTGCTAGCCAGGACGGCTACGAGCAGTACTTC.